This passage covers 23 T cell receptor beta chains from one sample sequenced in a study of blood T cells in healthy people across ages. Then a second PCR, running about 6 to 11 cycles, was carried out with a sample-barcoded 5' primer and a J-beta primer mix. TCRdb passed the 5' RACE reads through MiXCR, listing each CDR3 protein once. The table includes roughly 900,000 distinct CDR3 sequences, under 30% detected once. Sample: blood. These receptors all stem from a woman aged 80 or over in good health.

This clonotype was observed a handful of times. A single base separates this from a much larger clone, so it may be a read error. The genes are TRBV7-2 and TRBJ2-5; 9 nucleotides agree with TRBD2. V dropped 0 bases and J dropped 11; count of bases not matched to a gene: 10. This CDR3 has 15 residues. The germline gives CDR1 SGHTA, CDR2 FQGNSA. CDR3 bases: TGTGCCAGCAGCTTAGCGGGACTAGCCATCAATGAGCAGTACTTC. Its translation is CASSLAGLAINEQYF.

As to this clonotype: This may be a read error, as it is one base from a much larger clone. The rearrangement uses TRBV7-2 and TRBJ2-5; the match to TRBD1 covers 7 bases. The CDR3 extends over 13 amino acids. CDR1 is SGHTA and CDR2 is FQGNSA in the germline V gene. V gave up 5 bases and J gave up 7 bases; unmatched junction bases: 7. Here the CDR3 reads CASSEQGMTTQYF. The CDR3 DNA follows: TGTGCCAGCAGCGAACAGGGGATGACGACCCAGTACTTC. The whole variable domain, filled in from reference TRBV7-2 and TRBJ2-5, reads GAGVSQSPSNKVTEKGKDVELRCDPISGHTALYWYRQSLGQGLEFLIYFQGNSAPDKSGLPSDRFSAERTGGSVSTLTIQRTQQEDSAVYLCASSEQGMTTQYFGPGTRLLVL.

As for this clonotype: This may be a read error, as it is one base from a much larger clone. CDR3 amino acids: CSARDGQSHSGASVLTF. CDR3 coding DNA: TGCAGTGCTAGAGATGGACAATCGCACTCAGGGGCCAGCGTCCTGACTTTC. The genes are TRBV20-1 and TRBJ2-6; D is perhaps TRBD1 (6 bases). This CDR3 has 17 residues. Germline V gene sequence: CDR1 DFQATT, CDR2 SNEGSKA (reference sequence).

This clonotype was picked up many times. This rearrangement joins TRBV20-1 to TRBJ2-5; the D is unclear. CDR3 size: 15 residues. CDR1 is DFQATT and CDR2 is SNEGSKA in the germline V gene (reference sequence). The ends were cut back, 4 bases at V and 5 bases at J, with 20 bases in the middle. The chain's CDR3 is CSAKHRSGGDETQYF. The CDR3 bases are TGCAGTGCTAAACACAGATCCGGCGGTGACGAGACCCAGTACTTC.

This clonotype has a count of ten or more. The rearrangement uses TRBV12-3 or TRBV12-4 and TRBJ1-1; D remains unclear. With 5 bases removed from V and 3 bases from J, the gap between germline ends came to 13 bases. The CDR3 contains 14 residues. CDR3 sequence (DNA): TGTGCCAGCAGTCCGGACTCGTCCCACACTGAAGCTTTCTTT. Encoded protein: CASSPDSSHTEAFF.

This clonotype was seen ten or more times. V gene TRBV7-2 combines with J gene TRBJ2-1; D is undetermined. Germline V gene sequence: CDR1 SGHTA, CDR2 FQGNSA. Trimming took off 3 bases at V and 5 bases at J, with 8 bases between the two ends. The CDR3 contains 13 residues. This CDR3 is CASSFMQDNEQFF. CDR3 bases: TGTGCCAGCAGCTTTATGCAGGACAATGAGCAGTTCTTC.

This clonotype has a count of ten or more. This chain's CDR3 is CASSPGTLEETQYF. The CDR3 DNA follows: TGTGCCAGCAGCCCAGGGACTCTCGAAGAGACCCAGTACTTC. The rearrangement joins TRBV9 to TRBJ2-5; tentative D call: TRBD2 (6 bases). Trimming took 4 bases from V and 3 from J, leaving 13 bases between them. The CDR3 extends over 14 amino acids. Germline-derived CDR1 and CDR2 are SGDLS and YYNGEE.

As regards this clonotype: One junction end does not reproduce the germline sequence, and a read error may be involved. The chain couples TRBV5-1 to TRBJ2-5; TRBD2 agrees at 10 bases. Germline V gene data show CDR1 as SGHRS and CDR2 as YFSETQ. This CDR3 comprises 16 residues. In DNA, the CDR3 is TGCGCCAACAGCTTGAGCGGGGGGGCCACTCGGGAGACCCAGTACTTC. Its protein product is CANSLSGGATRETQYF.

Comment on this clonotype: Germline and junction disagree at one end, which may indicate a read error. This chain links TRBV5-5 with TRBJ1-2; D uncertain. The CDR3 extends over 12 amino acids. Germline CDR1 SGHKS, CDR2 YYEKEE (reference sequence). The CDR3 spells CASSLSNYGCTF. The CDR3 DNA reads as TGTGCCAGCAGCTTGTCCAACTATGGCTGCACCTTC.

This clonotype was seen a few times. The gene calls are TRBV3-1 and TRBJ1-4; D remains ambiguous. CDR1 and CDR2 from the germline V gene are LGHDT and YNNKEL (reference sequence). This CDR3 is 15 amino acids long. Trimming pared 3 bases from V and 0 bases from J, leaving 8 bases between. The CDR3 DNA follows: TGTGCCAGCAGCCATGAAGATGCAACTAATGAAAAACTGTTTTTT. Amino acid sequence: CASSHEDATNEKLFF.

The chain carries TRBV12-3 or TRBV12-4 and TRBJ2-3; 11 bases agree with TRBD2. This CDR3 has 18 amino acids. Germline trimming cut 8 bases from V and 2 bases from J; bases unmatched to any gene: 15. The CDR3 sequence is CASYTLAGGFTYTDTQYF. The CDR3 region has the DNA TGTGCCAGCTATACGCTAGCGGGAGGTTTCACCTACACAGATACGCAGTATTTT.

The table lists this clonotype with many counts. The chain couples TRBV10-3 to TRBJ1-5, with a possible D match to TRBD1 (5 bases). V gave up 0 bases and J gave up 2 bases, with 8 bases separating them. Germline CDR1 reads ENHRY; CDR2 reads SYGVKD. This CDR3 spans 15 amino acids. CDR3 residues: CAISESGAGNQPQHF. Here the CDR3 DNA reads TGTGCCATCAGTGAGTCTGGGGCGGGCAATCAGCCCCAGCATTTT.

This clonotype turned up a few times. A much larger clone is a single base away; this may be a read error. The chain links TRBV4-3 to TRBJ2-5; D is ambiguous. Germline V gene sequence: CDR1 LGHNA, CDR2 YSLEER. V was trimmed by 0 bases and J by 11 bases, leaving 19 bases between them. The CDR3 runs to 15 residues. The CDR3 region has the DNA TGCGCCAGCAGCCAAGATCTAGGATACAACAATGAGCAGTACTTC. This encodes CASSQDLGYNNEQYF.

The genes are TRBV5-1 and TRBJ2-4, with 8 nucleotides matching TRBD1. The junction had 16 bases not matched to a gene; V was cut back by 1 base and J by 13 bases. The CDR3 contains 16 residues. Germline CDR1 is SGHRS and CDR2 is YFSETQ. The CDR3 is CASSLRQGPASEEQYF. The DNA of the CDR3 is TGCGCCAGCAGCTTGCGACAGGGGCCAGCTTCGGAAGAGCAGTACTTC.

The CDR3 region has the DNA TGTGCCAGCAGTTACCTCGCGGGAAAAAGAAACACTGAAGCTTTCTTT. The encoded protein is CASSYLAGKRNTEAFF. The V call is TRBV6-5, the J call TRBJ1-1; D gene unclear. Trimming stripped 2 bases from V and 2 bases from J, with 15 bases between. The CDR3 loop spans 16 amino acids. Germline V gives CDR1 MNHEY, CDR2 SVGAGI.

This clonotype was counted many times. V is TRBV5-5 and J is TRBJ1-2; D call uncertain. CDR3 length equals 15 residues. V gave up 3 bases and J gave up 2 bases, with 14 bases separating them. CDR1 and CDR2 (germline): SGHKS, YYEKEE (reference sequence). The CDR3: CASSSPPPVNYGYTF. DNA for the CDR3: TGTGCCAGCAGCTCCCCACCGCCGGTAAACTATGGCTACACCTTC.

A word on this clonotype: Germline is not matched at one junction end, which may reflect a read error. The rearrangement links TRBV12-3 or TRBV12-4 to TRBJ2-3; D is unclear. There are 14 residues in the CDR3. The CDR3 DNA is TGTGCCAGCAGTTTAAGTCCGAGAGTGGATACGGAGTATTTT. Amino acids: CASSLSPRVDTEYF.

Remarks on this clonotype: One junction end disagrees with the germline gene, perhaps due to a read error. The CDR3 here is CARSPMGSYEQDF. The CDR3 DNA sequence: TGTGCCCGCAGTCCCATGGGGTCCTACGAGCAGGACTTC. The J gene is TRBJ2-7, the V gene TRBV6-5; D not resolved. The germline CDR1 and CDR2 sequences are MNHEY and SVGAGI. This CDR3 has 13 amino acids.

There are many counts of this clonotype. This chain connects TRBV20-1 to TRBJ2-3; no clear D. Trimming pared 1 base from V and 6 bases from J, leaving 14 bases between. CDR3 length: 14 amino acids. CDR1 and CDR2 from the germline V gene are DFQATT and SNEGSKA (reference sequence). The CDR3 sequence: CSARGFRFGDTQYF. The CDR3 DNA reads TGCAGTGCTAGAGGATTCAGGTTTGGGGATACGCAGTATTTT.

This chain joins TRBV3-1 and TRBJ1-4, with TRBD1 as a possible D gene (6 bases). The CDR3 is made up of 13 amino acids. CDR1 is LGHDT and CDR2 is YNNKEL in the germline V gene (reference sequence). With 5 bases removed from V and 8 bases from J, the gap between germline ends came to 12 bases. The CDR3 DNA reads as TGTGCCAGCAGCTACAGGGTGGGAGAAAAACTGTTTTTT. Protein sequence: CASSYRVGEKLFF.

Comment on this clonotype: An end of the junction does not agree with germline; a read error may underlie this. V gene TRBV6-6 combines with J gene TRBJ2-1; no clear D. There are 11 residues in the CDR3. Germline CDR1 MNHNY, CDR2 SVGAGI (reference sequence). CDR3 in amino acids: CVSSLNNEQFF. CDR3 in DNA: TGTGTCAGCAGTCTAAACAATGAGCAGTTCTTC.

Regarding this clonotype: Lacking the conserved final phenylalanine or tryptophan, this CDR3 likely reflects a read error. The limits of the CDR3 on the DNA are not certain, so only TCRdb's listed CDR3 is given. The genes are TRBV7-2 and TRBJ1-2; the table calls TRBD1, which could not be checked here. The CDR3 sequence runs 18 residues, both termini included. Per germline, CDR1 SGHTA and CDR2 FQGNSA. This CDR3 reads CASSLADRDGYTFGSGTI.

A few counts support this clonotype. This CDR3 reads CASKLTDHLTMGYTF. The DNA for the CDR3 is TGTGCCAGCAAACTGACCGACCACTTAACTATGGGCTACACCTTC. V usage is TRBV12-3 or TRBV12-4 and J usage is TRBJ1-2, with unresolved D. V was trimmed by 7 bases and J by 8 bases, leaving 23 bases between them. The CDR3 length is 15 residues.